The 15 T cell receptor beta chains listed next were all sequenced from one sample in a study of cytomegalovirus exposure and HLA in healthy donors. Vbeta (60) and Jbeta (13) primers were used in the PCR. The assay was immunoSEQ multiplex PCR, and TCRdb's table has in-frame clones only and misses some. Of about 160,000 clones in the sample, 70% to 85% were seen once. Sequenced material: PBMCs. These TCRs come from a man over 45 in good health and CMV-seropositive.

This clone was observed once. The V call is TRBV7-2, the J call TRBJ1-5; 7 bases map to TRBD1. The junction had 9 bases not matched to a gene; V was cut back by 7 bases and J by 0 bases. CDR1 is SGHTA, CDR2 FQGNSA, per germline. The CDR3 contains 16 residues. The CDR3 sequence is CASTRRGQDSNQPQHF. The CDR3, as DNA: TGTGCCAGCACCCGGAGAGGACAGGATAGCAATCAGCCCCAGCATTTT.

The chain has TRBV7-9 and TRBJ2-7; 8 bases line up with TRBD1. After removal of 1 base from V and 1 base from J, the junction contained 0 bases not matched to a gene. Germline CDR1 SEHNR, CDR2 FQNEAQ (reference sequence). The CDR3 loop spans 14 amino acids. The CDR3 sequence: CASSLGTGSYEQYF. CDR3 bases: TGTGCCAGCAGCTTAGGGACAGGGTCCTACGAGCAGTACTTC.

The chain combines TRBV19 with TRBJ1-2, with a possible D match to TRBD1 (5 bases). Germline CDR1 reads LNHDA; CDR2 reads SQIVND (reference sequence). V was clipped by 5 bases and J by 5 bases, with 24 bases between them. The CDR3 is made up of 17 amino acids. This CDR3 is CASSPGAGMSVRYGYTF. In DNA, the CDR3 is TGTGCCAGTAGTCCCGGTGCAGGGATGTCAGTTCGGTATGGCTACACCTTC.

There are a few counts of this clone. V is TRBV4-3 and J is TRBJ2-7; D is possibly TRBD2 (6 bases). V gave up 3 bases and J gave up 2 bases, with 11 bases separating them. Germline V gene data show CDR1 as LGHNA and CDR2 as YSLEER. The CDR3 runs 14 residues. The CDR3 nucleotides are TGCGCCAGCAGCCAGATGGGGGGAGCCTACGAGCAGTACTTC. Protein sequence: CASSQMGGAYEQYF.

The rearrangement joins TRBV4-3 to TRBJ2-1; 15 nucleotides align to TRBD2. CDR1 and CDR2 from the germline V gene are LGHNA and YSLEER. The CDR3 totals 16 residues. V trimming: 4 bases; J trimming: 10 bases; junction bases outside the gene matches: 8. In nucleotides, the CDR3 is TGCGCCAGCAGCCGACGGGGACTAGCGGGGGGCACGGAGCAGTTCTTC. This codes for CASSRRGLAGGTEQFF.

The gene calls are TRBV4-1 and TRBJ1-1; possibly TRBD1 for D (6 bases). Germline V CDR1 and CDR2: MGHRA, YSYEKL. V dropped 1 base and J dropped 8 bases, with 14 bases sitting between them. The CDR3 contains 14 residues. The CDR3 reads CASSQGPGTREAFF. The CDR3 DNA follows: TGCGCCAGCAGCCAAGGACCTGGGACAAGGGAAGCTTTCTTT.

The chain links TRBV12-2 to TRBJ1-5; the D segment call TRBD1 is taken from the table without a DNA check. TRBV12-2 is listed as a pseudogene. The CDR3 length is 16 residues. The CDR3 reads CASRFGRTGTNQPQHF. The CDR3 bases are TGTGCAAGTCGCTTCGGTCGAACAGGGACCAATCAGCCCCAGCATTTT.

This clone has just a few counts. The chain has TRBV10-3 and TRBJ1-4; 7 bases are shared with TRBD1. Germline V gene lookup returns CDR1 ENHRY and CDR2 SYGVKD. The V and J ends lost 0 bases and 7 bases, in that order; junction bases with no gene match: 5. This CDR3 contains 15 residues. The CDR3 protein is CAISESRQGSEKLFF. DNA for the CDR3: TGTGCCATCAGTGAGTCGAGACAGGGTAGTGAAAAACTGTTTTTT.

A few counts support this clone. J is TRBJ1-4 and V is TRBV5-1; 8 bases fit TRBD1. V shed 4 bases, J shed 2 bases, and the junction held 7 bases outside the gene matches. This CDR3 contains 16 residues. CDR1 is SGHRS and CDR2 is YFSETQ in the germline V gene. CDR3 protein: CASSTSGQGTNEKLFF. The CDR3 DNA follows: TGCGCCAGCAGCACCTCAGGACAGGGTACTAATGAAAAACTGTTTTTT.

CDR3 sequence: CASSQAWGGGETQYF. Here the CDR3 DNA reads TGCGCCAGCAGCCAAGCGTGGGGGGGAGGAGAGACCCAGTACTTC. The chain has TRBV4-3 and TRBJ2-5, with TRBD2 matching 7 bases. The CDR3 spans 15 residues. J was trimmed by 4 bases and V by 1 base; bases with no gene match: 6. Germline assignment: CDR1 LGHNA and CDR2 YSLEER.

This clone showed up just a few times. The chain employs TRBV9 and TRBJ1-2, with D maybe TRBD1 (5 bases). Germline assignment: CDR1 SGDLS and CDR2 YYNGEE. The CDR3 is 15 amino acids. V gave up 2 bases and J gave up 7 bases, with 18 bases separating them. The CDR3 DNA is TGTGCCAGCAGCGTCACCGGCCAGGGAGGAGTTGGCTACACCTTC. It yields the protein CASSVTGQGGVGYTF.

The chain recombines TRBV4-1 with TRBJ2-1; 7 positions match TRBD2. The CDR3 runs to 12 residues. In germline, CDR1 is MGHRA, CDR2 YSYEKL. Trimming cost V 1 base and J 10 bases; bases outside gene matches: 1. The DNA for the CDR3 is TGCGCCAGCAGCCAAGGAGCGGGGGAGCAGTTCTTC. This translates into CASSQGAGEQFF.

The chain couples TRBV7-2 to TRBJ2-3, with 9 bases lining up with TRBD2. CDR3 length: 18 residues. V was clipped by 5 bases and J by 3 bases; unmatched bases: 15. From germline, CDR1 is SGHTA and CDR2 FQGNSA. The CDR3 nucleotides are TGTGCCAGCAGCCCCGTGGGGGGCGGGGGGGCCGGGACAGATACGCAGTATTTT. It is translated as CASSPVGGGGAGTDTQYF.

J is TRBJ2-1 and V is TRBV19; TRBD2 matches 7 bases. Trimming took 3 bases from V and 9 from J; bases not matched to a gene: 8. Looked up from germline, CDR1 is LNHDA and CDR2 is SQIVND (reference sequence). This CDR3 is 14 amino acids long. The CDR3 DNA is TGTGCCAGTAGTATGGGAGGGCCGCCGGGTGAGCAGTTCTTC. This encodes CASSMGGPPGEQFF.

This clone was recorded once. The chain couples TRBV4-2 to TRBJ2-1; 7 positions match TRBD1. V lost 0 bases to trimming and J lost 0 bases; unmatched junction nucleotides: 5. This CDR3 has 17 amino acids. In germline, CDR1 is LGHNA, CDR2 YNFKEQ. As DNA, the CDR3 is TGTGCCAGCAGCCAAGACCTGACAGGGAGCTCCTACAATGAGCAGTTCTTC. It translates to CASSQDLTGSSYNEQFF.